The present TCR beta chain was sequenced within a study of blood T cell repertoires in COVID-19 (dated by TCRdb to the early 2020s). Looking at the study overall: Collaborator samples came from the United States, Italy and Spain and covered acute and convalescent phases of COVID-19. The material from the prospective study consisted of cDNA or gDNA derived from T cells, B-cell-depleted T cells, or PBMCs. Subjects who had been exposed to COVID-19, were actively infected with it, or had recovered from it provided the deeply sampled blood TCRbeta repertoires that made up the dataset. The repertoires were released in a freely available public database intended as a resource for research on the immune response to SARS-CoV-2. Samples were obtained from the ongoing ImmuneRACE study (first 160 participants) and from about 1,300 subjects provided by 6 global collaborators. A de-identified subject ID, COVID-19 status, age in years and sex were almost always included in the sample metadata. Where available, HLA class I and class II types were taken from metadata supplied by the sample provider and were not determined by assay-based typing. Overall study results and their limits: Clinical and demographic metadata were provided uncurated, with the amount varying by source and participant.

The CDR3 runs 12 residues from the cysteine to the phenylalanine. Only CDR3 DNA is held: 36 bases, read in frame from base 1. The junction carries 11 bases between V and J, which are trimmed by 9 bases and 4 bases respectively. The germline V gene encodes CDR1 KGHDR and CDR2 SFDVKD. TCRbeta CDR3 regions were amplified from genomic DNA using the immunoSEQ Assay, a bias-controlled multiplex PCR. Under the source paper's analysis protocol: Nucleated cell counts per sample were estimated from amplification of reference gene primers within the assay. To quantify the absolute abundance of each unique TCRbeta CDR3 rearrangement, sequence reads were collapsed and filtered. Productive Simpson clonality was computed per sample as the square root of Simpson's diversity index over productive rearrangements. TCRdb mirrors the immuneACCESS table, restricted to in-frame sequences. Some clones are absent from its copies; in checked studies, under half trace to an unresolved V gene, and the reason for the others is unknown. Clonal size and the V and J genes are those of that table, whereas D and trimming came from the DNA. The sample data list 24,000 or so clones, and around nine tenths of these were observed just once. Of the sample, approximately 13% is held by the ten largest clones.

Whole blood was collected in K2EDTA tubes by collaborating institutions according to the institutions' own protocols. For TCRbeta analysis, collaborator samples were shipped as frozen whole blood, as isolated PBMCs, or as DNA extracted from either sample type. With regard to this clone: Its antigen specificity is not known. No clone much larger than this one lies a single base away; base qualities are absent.

This TCR was sampled from a human donor in a cohort sampled during active COVID-19. The donor label of this sample is uncertain. The sequence is built from TRBV24-1 and TRBJ1-1; the D gene is unclear. Sequencing was carried out using peripheral blood. The CDR3 amino acid sequence is: CATREGLTEAFF. The sequenced DNA: TGTGCCACCCGAGAGGGCCTCACTGAAGCTTTCTTT.